Below, one T cell receptor beta chain is given with its context. The sample belongs to a study of blood T cell repertoires in COVID-19. Study information: T cells, B-cell-depleted T cells, or PBMCs supplied cDNA or gDNA.

Libraries were prepared by immunoSEQ multiplex PCR; TCRdb keeps only in-frame clonotypes and omits some of them. The sample gives about 410,000 clones, 85% to 90% of which show up once; about 1.7% is in the top ten. Germline V gene sequence: CDR1 SGHKS, CDR2 YYEKEE (reference sequence). The CDR3 consists of 15 residues. Unmatched junction bases numbered 7, after V lost 2 bases and J lost 3 bases. Participants were aged about 18 to 100 years from approximately 25 US areas. The chain links TRBV5-5 to TRBJ2-7; 8 bases align to TRBD1. Sequencing was done on a sample of PBMCs or T cells enriched from blood (not recorded which). The clonotype was recovered from a woman aged 30 to 39 who had recovered from COVID-19. CDR3 loop: CASSFSGGVIYEQYF. CDR3 DNA: TGTGCCAGCAGCTTTTCAGGGGGCGTTATCTACGAGCAGTACTTC.